Below are 19 T cell receptor beta chains sequenced from a single sample in a study of T cells after yellow fever vaccination. Each CDR3 protein gets one entry after TCRdb re-called the 5' RACE reads with MiXCR. This table has 450,000 to 650,000 distinct CDR3 sequences, roughly 12% appearing once. The starting material was PBMCs, obtained on the day of the yellow fever booster vaccination. Receptor source: a man aged 30 to 45 who received the YFV17D yellow fever vaccine.

This clonotype appeared a few times. The J gene is TRBJ2-2, the V gene TRBV12-3 or TRBV12-4; TRBD1 might be the D (5 bases). The CDR3 contains 16 residues. V was shortened by 6 bases and J by 12 bases, with 26 bases between the two germline ends. CDR3 bases: TGTGCCAGCAGCCCACAGGAGACTCTAAAGGCAAGTCAGCTGTTTTTT. Residues: CASSPQETLKASQLFF.

In this sample, this clonotype turned up once. This chain uses TRBV27 with TRBJ2-7, with D unresolved. CDR3 length: 14 residues. V was clipped by 0 bases and J by 1 base, with 7 bases between them. Germline-derived CDR1 and CDR2 are MNHEY and SMNVEV (reference sequence). The CDR3 region is CASSLSGHSYEQYF. The CDR3 DNA reads as TGTGCCAGCAGTTTATCGGGCCATTCCTACGAGCAGTACTTC.

This chain uses TRBV6-1 with TRBJ2-3, with TRBD1 identical over 9 bases. CDR1 and CDR2 (germline): MNHNS, SASEGT. Trimming cost V 6 bases and J 1 base; bases outside gene matches: 5. The CDR3 loop spans 15 amino acids. The chain's CDR3 is CASSRTGGGTDTQYF. CDR3 in DNA: TGTGCCAGCAGCCGCACAGGGGGCGGCACAGATACGCAGTATTTT.

The chain couples TRBV5-1 to TRBJ2-1, with 9 bases identical to TRBD2. The length of the CDR3 is 17 residues. CDR1 and CDR2 from the germline V gene are SGHRS and YFSETQ. The J segment lost 2 bases and the V segment lost 4 bases, leaving 10 bases of the junction unmatched. CDR3 protein: CASSMTSGPFPYNEQFF. The CDR3 DNA is TGCGCCAGCAGCATGACTAGCGGACCTTTCCCCTACAATGAGCAGTTCTTC.

This clonotype was seen only a few times. The chain recombines TRBV10-3 with TRBJ2-7; D is uncertain. This CDR3 is built from 11 residues. Trimming pared 0 bases from V and 7 bases from J, leaving 4 bases between. CDR1 and CDR2 (germline): ENHRY, SYGVKD. This chain's CDR3 is CAISESLEQYF. The CDR3 DNA reads TGTGCCATCAGTGAGTCGCTGGAGCAGTACTTC.

The chain joins TRBV28 to TRBJ2-3, with 11 nucleotides matching TRBD2. This CDR3 region has 15 residues. The J segment lost 7 bases and the V segment lost 6 bases, leaving 9 bases of the junction unmatched. Germline CDR1 and CDR2: MDHEN and SYDVKM. The CDR3 region is CASSPGTSGWNTQYF. CDR3 bases: TGTGCCAGCAGCCCCGGGACTAGCGGTTGGAATACGCAGTATTTT.

This clonotype was recorded once. The junction departs from the called germline gene at one end, perhaps through a read error. V usage is TRBV7-8 and J usage is TRBJ2-7; 11 nucleotides align to TRBD2. CDR1 and CDR2 from the germline V gene are SGHVS and FQNEAQ. The CDR3 length is 14 residues. The CDR3 sequence: CASSGGLAAYGQYF. The CDR3 DNA sequence: TGTGCCAGCAGCGGGGGACTAGCGGCCTACGGGCAGTACTTC. Filled out from reference TRBV7-8 and TRBJ2-7, the complete variable domain reads GAGVSQSPRYKVAKRGQDVALRCDPISGHVSLFWYQQALGQGPEFLTYFQNEAQLDKSGLPSDRFFAERPEGSVSTLKIQRTQQEDSAVYLCASSGGLAAYGQYFGPGTRLTVT.

In its sample, this clonotype was seen a few times. This sequence joins TRBV12-3 or TRBV12-4 and TRBJ2-7; TRBD2 matches at 9 bases. V lost 8 bases, J lost 5 bases, and 7 bases stayed unmatched. The CDR3 is 13 residues long. The CDR3 spells CASGTSTRHEQYF. The DNA for the CDR3 is TGTGCCAGCGGGACTAGCACTCGGCACGAGCAGTACTTC.

The chain's CDR3 is CASSQETGYGEKLFF. CDR3 bases: TGCGCCAGCAGCCAAGAGACCGGATATGGTGAAAAACTGTTTTTT. J is TRBJ1-4 and V is TRBV4-3; D gene uncertain. V lost 0 bases, J lost 7 bases, and 12 bases lay in between. Germline values: CDR1 LGHNA, CDR2 YSLEER. This CDR3 contains 15 residues.

This clonotype was picked up a small number of times. V usage is TRBV6-1 and J usage is TRBJ2-3; D call uncertain. CDR1 is MNHNS and CDR2 is SASEGT in the germline V gene. The CDR3 consists of 13 residues. The V end lost 2 bases, the J end lost 3 bases, and 6 bases lay between the germline ends. In DNA form, the CDR3 reads TGTGCCAGCAGTGAACTTGGGACAGATACGCAGTATTTT. Translating it yields CASSELGTDTQYF.

This clonotype has only a few counts. The chain links TRBV20-1 to TRBJ2-3; D unclear. Trimming removed 3 bases from V and 0 bases from J, with 7 bases in between. In germline, CDR1 is DFQATT, CDR2 SNEGSKA (reference sequence). CDR3 length: 13 amino acids. The DNA for the CDR3 is TGCAGTGCTAGTACAGATAGCACAGATACGCAGTATTTT. It translates to CSASTDSTDTQYF.

A few counts support this clonotype. The rearrangement joins TRBV6-2 or TRBV6-3 to TRBJ2-3; TRBD2 agrees at 12 bases. Germline V gene data show CDR1 as MNHEY and CDR2 as SVGEGT. The CDR3 runs to 20 residues. The V segment lost 2 bases and the J segment 3 bases; nucleotides outside the gene matches: 15. CDR3 residues: CASSYRPGLAGQDATDTQYF. DNA of the CDR3: TGTGCCAGCAGTTACAGACCGGGACTAGCGGGCCAGGACGCGACAGATACGCAGTATTTT.

This chain connects TRBV5-1 to TRBJ2-7; TRBD1 matches at 7 bases. The CDR3 has 16 amino acids. Germline V gene data show CDR1 as SGHRS and CDR2 as YFSETQ. Losses at the gene ends were 0 bases for V and 4 bases for J; bases not matched to a gene: 10. The CDR3 DNA follows: TGCGCCAGCAGCTTGGCCTCTTGGGACAGAAGTTACGAGCAGTACTTC. Residues: CASSLASWDRSYEQYF. The variable domain in full, completed from reference TRBV5-1 and TRBJ2-7, reads KAGVTQTPRYLIKTRGQQVTLSCSPISGHRSVSWYQQTPGQGLQFLFEYFSETQRNKGNFPGRFSGRQFSNSRSEMNVSTLELGDSALYLCASSLASWDRSYEQYFGPGTRLTVT.

This clonotype was counted ten times or more. The CDR3 region has the DNA TGTGCCAGCAGCGCCCGGACAGGGGTTTCCTACGAGCAGTACTTC. Its translation is CASSARTGVSYEQYF. The rearrangement joins TRBV5-6 to TRBJ2-7; 9 bases are a match to TRBD1. Germline V lookup: CDR1 SGHDT, CDR2 YYEEEE. The CDR3 contains 15 residues. The V and J ends lost 4 bases and 1 base, in that order; junction bases with no gene match: 6. The full variable domain, its missing parts supplied by reference TRBV5-6 and TRBJ2-7, is DAGVTQSPTHLIKTRGQQVTLRCSPKSGHDTVSWYQQALGQGPQFIFQYYEEEERQRGNFPDRFSGHQFPNYSSELNVNALLLGDSALYLCASSARTGVSYEQYFGPGTRLTVT.

This clonotype has more than one count but fewer than ten. The gene calls are TRBV4-3 and TRBJ2-7; 12 bases match TRBD2. The CDR3 has 16 amino acids. Per the germline V gene, CDR1 is LGHNA and CDR2 is YSLEER. J lost 5 bases, V lost 2 bases, and 7 bases had no gene match. The CDR3 here is CASSQRPGLAGDEQYF. The CDR3 DNA sequence: TGCGCCAGCAGCCAACGTCCGGGACTAGCGGGCGACGAGCAGTACTTC.

The rearrangement joins TRBV7-2 to TRBJ2-1; 10 nucleotides align to TRBD1. Trimming removed 5 bases from V and 6 bases from J; junction bases left unmatched: 4. Germline loops: CDR1 SGHTA, CDR2 FQGNSA. The CDR3 contains 14 residues. In DNA form, the CDR3 reads TGTGCCAGCAGCCCGGGACAGGGGAGCAATGAGCAGTTCTTC. It specifies CASSPGQGSNEQFF.

DNA of the CDR3: TGTGCCAGCAGGTCTCTCACTAGCGGCGCTAAAAACATTCAGTACTTC. It codes for CASRSLTSGAKNIQYF. V usage is TRBV6-1 and J usage is TRBJ2-4, with 8 bases lining up with TRBD2. The germline V gene encodes CDR1 MNHNS and CDR2 SASEGT. The V gene end was trimmed by 6 bases and the J gene end by 4 bases; junction bases not matched to a gene: 11. The CDR3 consists of 16 residues.

This clonotype was counted ten times or more. This chain uses TRBV20-1 with TRBJ2-3; TRBD2 matches 8 bases. The CDR3 consists of 13 residues. V lost 7 bases to trimming and J lost 2 bases; unmatched junction nucleotides: 5. CDR1 is DFQATT, CDR2 SNEGSKA, per germline (reference sequence). The CDR3 nucleotides read TGCAGTGGGGGACTAGGGGTCACAGATACGCAGTATTTT. Translated, it gives CSGGLGVTDTQYF.

The rearrangement links TRBV20-1 to TRBJ2-7, with TRBD2 matching over 10 bases. The CDR3 has 15 residues. The junction had 5 bases not matched to a gene; V was cut back by 0 bases and J by 3 bases. The V gene's germline CDR1 is DFQATT and CDR2 SNEGSKA (reference sequence). Written as DNA, the CDR3 is TGCAGTGCTAGAGAAGGGTCTAGCGGGAGCTACGAGCAGTACTTC. It encodes CSAREGSSGSYEQYF.